This T cell receptor beta chain was captured in a study of blood T cell repertoires in COVID-19. Background on the study: The study drew acute and convalescent COVID-19 samples from the United States, Italy and Spain. Sources were T cells, B-cell-depleted T cells, or PBMCs; the material itself was cDNA or gDNA.

Participants had their cohort set by participant-reported clinical history. Cohort 3 recovery required two negative PCRs, clearance, or symptom resolution. Assay: immunoSEQ multiplex PCR; the TCRdb copy retains only in-frame clones and omits some. The sample consists of around 370,000 clones, more than 75% of them appearing once. The TCR originated in a woman aged 18-29 years who had recovered from COVID-19. The sample taken for sequencing was PBMCs or T cells enriched from blood (not recorded which).

CDR3 in amino acids: CASLPGASGGSSTDTQYF. The DNA for the CDR3 is TGTGCCAGCCTACCGGGAGCTAGCGGGGGGTCGAGCACAGATACGCAGTATTTT. The rearrangement links TRBV5-5 to TRBJ2-3; 11 positions agree with TRBD2. CDR3 size: 18 residues. V trimming: 7 bases; J trimming: 0 bases; junction bases outside the gene matches: 13. From germline, CDR1 is SGHKS and CDR2 YYEKEE (reference sequence).